This T cell receptor beta chain was sequenced in a study of blood T cell repertoires in COVID-19. Overall study context: Some COVID-19 samples were acute and others convalescent; all came from the United States, Italy and Spain. PBMCs, B-cell-depleted T cells, or T cells provided the cDNA or gDNA that made up the material.

Per germline, CDR1 LGHDT and CDR2 YNNKEL (reference sequence). This CDR3 comprises 16 residues. Trimming pared 0 bases from V and 8 bases from J, leaving 16 bases between. Authors' data handling: Amplification with reference gene primers provided the estimates of nucleated cell counts. Repertoires were generated with immunoSEQ multiplex PCR, while TCRdb's copy carries only in-frame clones and drops some. Clonal size and the V and J genes are those of that table, whereas D and trimming came from the DNA. The data contain roughly 57,000 clones, about 87% of them singletons. The chain carries TRBV3-1 (or the pseudogene TRBV3-2) and TRBJ1-4; D is undetermined. The sequencing sample was made of peripheral blood. The TCR comes from a man in his sixties with active or convalescent COVID-19. CDR3 amino acids: CASSQDSGSLGEKLFF. The DNA for the CDR3 is TGTGCCAGCAGCCAAGATAGCGGGTCCCTCGGGGAAAAACTGTTTTTT.